This TCR beta chain was captured in a study of T cells in Graves' hyperthyroidism and ophthalmopathy. Source material for PBMCs was roughly 10 ml fresh peripheral blood. This clonotype was counted a few times. TCR beta CDR3 regions were amplified from RNA. TCR CDR3 underwent first-round RT-PCR with the HTBI primer set. TCRdb used MiXCR to reprocess the multiplex PCR reads, holding one entry per CDR3 protein. The sample lists hundreds of thousands of distinct CDR3 sequences, about 12% seen once, with 9.2% in the top ten. The source material was blood. The receptor's source is a woman between 18 and 29 years old with Graves' hyperthyroidism.

In DNA form, the CDR3 reads TGTGCCAGCAGCCCTGGGGGGGCCGGGGAGCTGTTTTTT. Its protein product is CASSPGGAGELFF. This chain connects TRBV7-2 to TRBJ2-2; 7 bases line up with TRBD2. V was clipped by 5 bases and J by 6 bases; unmatched bases: 3. The CDR3 has 13 amino acids. CDR1 is SGHTA and CDR2 is FQGNSA in the germline V gene. The full variable domain, its missing parts supplied by reference TRBV7-2 and TRBJ2-2, is GAGVSQSPSNKVTEKGKDVELRCDPISGHTALYWYRQSLGQGLEFLIYFQGNSAPDKSGLPSDRFSAERTGGSVSTLTIQRTQQEDSAVYLCASSPGGAGELFFGEGSRLTVL.